This record looks at one T cell receptor (beta chain) sequence and its context. Antigen: not known. Germline V CDR1 and CDR2: LGHNA, YSLEER. Trimming took 3 bases from V and 0 from J; bases not matched to a gene: 8. This CDR3 has 19 amino acids. This table comes from immunoSEQ multiplex PCR, and its TCRdb copy is limited to in-frame clones, with some not included. The data show about 1.4 million clones, approximately 96% seen once. This specimen comes from a study of shared clonotypes between healthy human individuals. In the study overall: Samples came from a couple of female and three male donors aged 18 to 49. Each donor's CD4 naive and CD4 memory cells filled three plates apiece, CD8 naive two, and CD8 memory one.

Study results and limitations: Compared with memory subsets, naive subsets generally had larger estimated richness. A limitation of the genetic and exposure-history diversity represented arose from few donors.

This TCR derives from a man aged 25 to 40 in good health. V gene TRBV4-3 combines with J gene TRBJ2-1; 13 bases fit TRBD2. Sample: naive CD4+ T cells sorted from blood. As to subset: CD45RA+ positively selected. CDR3 loop: CASSHEGLAGVGSYNEQFF. CDR3 nucleotide sequence: TGCGCCAGCAGCCATGAAGGACTAGCGGGAGTGGGCTCCTACAATGAGCAGTTCTTC.